What follows are 32 T cell receptor beta chains derived from one specimen sequenced in a study of monozygotic twins with inflammatory bowel disease (dated by TCRdb to 2018 to 2020). Receptor libraries were prepared by 5' RACE. Reads for this sample came from an Illumina HiSeq 2500. TCRdb reprocessed the sequencing reads and holds a single record per CDR3 protein sequence, with no DNA. This sample's records show around 380,000 distinct CDR3 sequences. Around 2.5% of the sample is in the top ten clones. Source material: blood. The receptors derive from a human donor with ulcerative colitis or Crohn's disease, or a healthy co-twin of an affected twin (not recorded which).

The rearrangement links TRBV27 to TRBJ2-4; TCRdb returns TRBD2, unconfirmable since there is no DNA. The germline V gene has CDR1 MNHEY and CDR2 SMNVEV (reference sequence). The CDR3 is 18 residues long. The CDR3 protein is CASSLYGRVGTTKNIQYF.

CDR3 sequence: CSARRGTRSFNEQFF. This chain joins TRBV20-1 and TRBJ2-1; the D call from TCRdb, TRBD2, cannot be confirmed without DNA. This CDR3 has 15 amino acids. Germline V gene lookup returns CDR1 DFQATT and CDR2 SNEGSKA (reference sequence).

This chain connects TRBV12-3 or TRBV12-4 to TRBJ1-1; as DNA is missing, the TRBD1 call by TCRdb cannot be tested. The CDR3 has 15 amino acids. The CDR3 spells CASRLRLGGNTEAFF.

V usage is TRBV2 and J usage is TRBJ2-4; TCRdb indicates TRBD1, and absent DNA this call remains unverified. This CDR3 comprises 19 residues. Per germline, CDR1 SNHLY and CDR2 FYNNEI. CDR3: CASSPLQTGILLAKNIQYF.

J is TRBJ2-3 and V is TRBV20-1. Germline V lookup: CDR1 DFQATT, CDR2 SNEGSKA (reference sequence). The CDR3 covers 16 residues. This CDR3 reads CSARESFERSTDTQYF.

J is TRBJ2-7 and V is TRBV7-6; TCRdb designates TRBD2, a call that cannot be tested without DNA. In germline, CDR1 is SGHVS, CDR2 FNYEAQ. The CDR3 length is 13 residues. CDR3 protein: CASRMEGRASLYF.

V is TRBV20-1 and J is TRBJ2-1. The CDR3 runs 13 residues. Per the germline V gene, CDR1 is DFQATT and CDR2 is SNEGSKA (reference sequence). The CDR3 loop reads CSAGVGLYNEQFF.

The chain links TRBV6-6 to TRBJ2-1; TCRdb selects TRBD1, and the lack of DNA leaves this call unchecked. The CDR3 length is 14 residues. From germline, CDR1 is MNHNY and CDR2 SVGAGI (reference sequence). CDR3: CASSYSSKGDEQFF.

The CDR3 sequence: CSARVWTYPDTQYF. The chain joins TRBV20-1 to TRBJ2-3; the TCRdb D gene call, TRBD1, has no DNA to confirm it. The CDR3 runs to 14 residues. Germline assignment: CDR1 DFQATT and CDR2 SNEGSKA (reference sequence).

This chain links TRBV12-3 or TRBV12-4 with TRBJ2-1; the TCRdb D gene call, TRBD2, has no DNA to confirm it. The CDR3 has 14 residues. The CDR3 here is CASSPRLAGPEQFF.

This rearrangement joins TRBV24-1 to TRBJ2-3; there is no DNA to check the TCRdb D call of TRBD2. The CDR3 spans 15 residues. Germline V gives CDR1 KGHDR, CDR2 SFDVKD. The CDR3 spells CATRPGTFDTDTQYF.

The chain combines TRBV20-1 with TRBJ2-5; TCRdb picks TRBD1, but there is no DNA to check that call. The germline gives CDR1 DFQATT, CDR2 SNEGSKA (reference sequence). The CDR3 length is 14 residues. The CDR3 loop is CSAKGQGAGETQYF.

The chain has TRBV12-3 or TRBV12-4 and TRBJ1-5. The CDR3 is 15 residues long. The CDR3 protein is CATSLGALPSQPQHF.

The chain uses TRBV6-5 and TRBJ1-2; TCRdb's D call of TRBD1 is untestable without DNA. CDR3 size: 12 residues. CDR1 is MNHEY and CDR2 is SVGAGI in the germline V gene. CDR3 in amino acids: CASSANMGGYTF.

V and J are TRBV19 and TRBJ2-1; the D gene TCRdb calls, TRBD2, cannot be checked with no DNA. CDR3 size: 14 residues. In germline, CDR1 is LNHDA, CDR2 SQIVND (reference sequence). The CDR3 is CASSRSSWNNEQFF.

V is TRBV20-1 and J is TRBJ2-6; TCRdb's assignment of TRBD2 cannot be checked, as there is no DNA. The CDR3 runs to 16 residues. Germline assignment: CDR1 DFQATT and CDR2 SNEGSKA (reference sequence). The CDR3: CSARRDWSSGANVLTF.

The J gene is TRBJ2-7, the V gene TRBV5-1; no DNA is available, so the TRBD1 call from TCRdb remains unchecked. This CDR3 contains 15 residues. Germline V gene data show CDR1 as SGHRS and CDR2 as YFSETQ. CDR3 residues: CASSPGVGGLYEQYF.

The genes are TRBV7-9 and TRBJ1-5; the TCRdb call, TRBD1, lacks DNA for checking. The CDR3 runs to 16 residues. The germline gives CDR1 SEHNR, CDR2 FQNEAQ (reference sequence). The CDR3 reads CASSFSHGASIQPQHF.

V and J are TRBV12-3 or TRBV12-4 and TRBJ1-1; TCRdb lists TRBD1, though no DNA is available to test this call. The CDR3 is made up of 15 amino acids. CDR3 loop: CASSVDRVVNTEAFF.

The chain has TRBV11-1 and TRBJ1-6. CDR1 SGHAT and CDR2 FQDESV come from the germline V gene (reference sequence). This CDR3 contains 18 residues. This CDR3 reads CASSLQGALLSYNSPLHF.

The chain combines TRBV6-1 with TRBJ2-1. CDR3 size: 13 residues. Germline assignment: CDR1 MNHNS and CDR2 SASEGT. CDR3 in amino acids: CASRWGGYNEQFF.

The chain employs TRBV10-1 and TRBJ1-2; TCRdb names TRBD1, which stays unverified in the absence of DNA. CDR3 length: 15 amino acids. Looked up from germline, CDR1 is WNHNN and CDR2 is SYGVQD (reference sequence). The CDR3 loop is CASSGFGTGPAGYTF.

The chain uses TRBV5-5 and TRBJ2-1. The CDR3 sequence is 14 residues long. CDR1 is SGHKS, CDR2 YYEKEE, per germline (reference sequence). CDR3 in amino acids: CASSLLSSYNEQFF.

The genes are TRBV20-1 and TRBJ1-6; TCRdb gives TRBD1 as the D gene, but with no DNA this cannot be confirmed. CDR1 DFQATT and CDR2 SNEGSKA come from the germline V gene (reference sequence). The CDR3 runs 14 residues. Here the CDR3 reads CSAKISGVGSPLHF.

The chain joins TRBV6-2 or TRBV6-3 to TRBJ1-1. Germline V gene lookup returns CDR1 MNHEY and CDR2 SVGEGT. The CDR3 length is 13 residues. CDR3: CASRQGSTTEAFF.

The chain recombines TRBV18 with TRBJ2-7; TCRdb lists TRBD2, though no DNA is available to test this call. Germline CDR1 KGHSH, CDR2 LQKENI. The CDR3 sequence is 16 residues long. CDR3 loop: CASSPLPSGTSYEQYF.

J is TRBJ2-1 and V is TRBV4-1; TCRdb indicates TRBD1, and absent DNA this call remains unverified. Germline V gene lookup returns CDR1 MGHRA and CDR2 YSYEKL. The CDR3 loop spans 15 amino acids. The CDR3 reads CDSSQVPMDSLTQFF.

The rearrangement joins TRBV3-1 to TRBJ1-1; lacking DNA, the TRBD1 call made by TCRdb goes unchecked. Germline lookup yields CDR1 LGHDT and CDR2 YNNKEL (reference sequence). The CDR3 consists of 12 residues. CDR3 sequence reads: CASSQRGTEASF.

This chain connects TRBV10-3 to TRBJ2-5. Looked up from germline, CDR1 is ENHRY and CDR2 is SYGVKD. The CDR3 extends over 13 amino acids. The CDR3 sequence: CAISGQGEETQYF.

This chain uses TRBV18 with TRBJ1-6; TCRdb's D gene call, TRBD1, goes unchecked for lack of DNA. CDR3 length equals 15 residues. Germline V lookup: CDR1 KGHSH, CDR2 LQKENI. The CDR3 sequence: CASSPQQGGNSPLHF.

The chain joins TRBV7-9 to TRBJ2-2; TCRdb lists TRBD1, though no DNA is available to test this call. Germline V gene sequence: CDR1 SEHNR, CDR2 FQNEAQ (reference sequence). The CDR3 has 16 amino acids. The CDR3 here is CASTDRDRVKTGELFF. Based on the CDR3 plus reference TRBV7-9 and TRBJ2-2, the full variable domain is DTGVSQNPRHKITKRGQNVTFRCDPISEHNRLYWYRQTLGQGPEFLTYFQNEAQLEKSRLLSDRFSAERPKGSFSTLEIQRTEQGDSAMYLCASTDRDRVKTGELFFGEGSRLTVL.

This chain joins TRBV29-1 and TRBJ1-1; TCRdb's D call of TRBD1 is untestable without DNA. Per germline, CDR1 SQVTM and CDR2 ANQGSEA. The CDR3 is 13 amino acids. CDR3 region: CSVYRGGNTEAFF.